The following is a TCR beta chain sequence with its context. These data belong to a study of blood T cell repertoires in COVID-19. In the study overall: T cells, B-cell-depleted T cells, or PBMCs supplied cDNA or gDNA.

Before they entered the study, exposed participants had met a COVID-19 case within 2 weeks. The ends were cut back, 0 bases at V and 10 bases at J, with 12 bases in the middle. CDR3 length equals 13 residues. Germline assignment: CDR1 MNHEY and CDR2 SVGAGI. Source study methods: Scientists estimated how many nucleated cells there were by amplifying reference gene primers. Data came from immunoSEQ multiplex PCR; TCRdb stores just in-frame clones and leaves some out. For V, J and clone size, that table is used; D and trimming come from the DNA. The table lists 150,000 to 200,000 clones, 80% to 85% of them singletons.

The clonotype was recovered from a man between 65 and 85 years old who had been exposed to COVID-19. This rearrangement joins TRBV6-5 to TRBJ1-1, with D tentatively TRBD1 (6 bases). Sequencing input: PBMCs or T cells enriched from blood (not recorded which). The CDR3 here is CASSYSGGGTAFF. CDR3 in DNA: TGTGCCAGCAGTTACTCTGGGGGGGGCACAGCTTTCTTT.